The sequence of this T cell receptor (beta chain) was determined in a study of glioma-infiltrating T cells after dendritic cell vaccination. Regarding the study as a whole: Complete blood and tumor specimen sets were limited to few patients.

This CDR3 is 11 amino acids long. Germline CDR1 reads LNHDA; CDR2 reads SQIVND (reference sequence). Trimming took off 4 bases at V and 2 bases at J, with 3 bases between the two ends. This clone was observed once. Its antigen is currently unknown. The data were produced by immunoSEQ multiplex PCR, yet TCRdb's version contains in-frame clones alone and is incomplete. The sample consists of more than 85,000 clones, over 75% of them appearing once. The sequenced sample was blood, obtained before dendritic cell vaccination. The chain has TRBV19 and TRBJ2-7, with D uncertain. The TCR was taken from a human donor with glioblastoma. CDR3 loop: CASSTTYEQYF. The CDR3 DNA is TGTGCCAGTAGTACCACCTACGAGCAGTACTTC.